The T cell receptor beta chain under discussion was sequenced for a study of T cells in Graves' hyperthyroidism and ophthalmopathy. This clonotype was seen repeatedly, ten times or more. Its cognate antigen is unknown. It was RNA transcripts that yielded the amplified TCR beta CDR3 regions. The TCR CDR3 was amplified in a first-round RT-PCR using the HTBI primer set. TCRdb recomputed calls from the multiplex PCR reads with MiXCR, one row per CDR3 protein. The table lists some 350,000 distinct CDR3 sequences, 19% of them singletons. CDR3 length: 14 amino acids. V lost 8 bases to trimming and J lost 0 bases; unmatched junction nucleotides: 5. Looked up from germline, CDR1 is MDHEN and CDR2 is SYDVKM. Study-wide results and caveats: Using 13 V-J features, a model discriminated ophthalmopathy from stable hyperthyroidism.

This rearrangement joins TRBV28 to TRBJ2-7, with 9 positions matching TRBD2. The receptor's source is a woman under 30 with Graves' hyperthyroidism. Sequenced: blood. The CDR3 nucleotides are TGTGCCAGCGGTAGCGGGGGTCGCTCCTACGAGCAGTACTTC. It yields the protein CASGSGGRSYEQYF.